This T cell receptor (beta chain) was found in a study of blood T cell repertoires in COVID-19. In the original analysis: Estimation of nucleated cell counts was performed using reference gene primer amplification. Clones were sequenced by immunoSEQ multiplex PCR, and TCRdb holds only the in-frame ones, with some missing. V and J calls and clone size are given by that table; D and trimming were obtained from the DNA. The table records almost 400,000 clones, roughly 90% of them present only once. Recovered status applied to Cohort 3 donors who had two consecutive negative PCRs. It also applied to those with clearance or with symptom resolution. There are 15 residues in the CDR3. Unmatched junction bases numbered 1, after V lost 0 bases and J lost 1 base. The V gene's germline CDR1 is SGHRS and CDR2 YFSETQ.

The clonotype was recovered from a young woman who had recovered from COVID-19. Sequencing input: PBMCs or T cells enriched from blood (not recorded which). The chain employs TRBV5-1 and TRBJ2-1, with 7 bases matching TRBD1. The CDR3 nucleotides are TGCGCCAGCAGCTTGGACAGGGGTTCCTACAATGAGCAGTTCTTC. Its translation: CASSLDRGSYNEQFF.